These 30 T cell receptor beta chains originate from one sample sequenced in a study of blood T cells in healthy people across ages (dated by TCRdb to between 2015 and 2016). Library prep was done by 5' RACE. Sequencing was carried out with an Illumina HiSeq 2500. A second PCR of roughly 7 to 12 cycles was run with a J-beta primer mix and a sample-barcoded 5' primer. TCRdb ran its own pipeline on the public reads, namely fastp trimming at Q25 and MiXCR clone calling, and kept in-frame beta chains. When rows share a CDR3 protein, they turn into one entry using the most common DNA and genes. The sample table contains about 1.8 million distinct CDR3 sequences; only one count was recorded for roughly 50% of them. The top ten hold 2.1% of the sample. The sequenced material came from blood. All receptors derive from a woman between 40 and 50 years old in good health.

The CDR3 DNA follows: TGTGCCAGCAGCTTAGGAGCGCAGGCAATCTCTAACTATGGCTACACCTTC. As protein: CASSLGAQAISNYGYTF. The V call is TRBV7-8, the J call TRBJ1-2; no clear D. V lost 1 base to trimming and J lost 0 bases, with 15 bases between them. Per the germline V gene, CDR1 is SGHVS and CDR2 is FQNEAQ. This CDR3 spans 17 amino acids.

The chain recombines TRBV20-1 with TRBJ2-4, with D uncertain. Trimming took 6 bases from V and 4 from J, leaving 19 bases between them. This CDR3 contains 15 residues. Per the germline V gene, CDR1 is DFQATT and CDR2 is SNEGSKA (reference sequence). CDR3 residues: CSAPFRVSSKNIQYF. The CDR3 DNA reads TGCAGTGCCCCATTTCGAGTAAGCTCGAAAAACATTCAGTACTTC.

The CDR3 loop reads CASSAGRSFYGYTF. CDR3 DNA: TGTGCCAGCAGTGCGGGACGGAGTTTTTATGGCTACACCTTC. The V call is TRBV27, the J call TRBJ1-2, with D perhaps TRBD1 (5 bases). Germline lookup yields CDR1 MNHEY and CDR2 SMNVEV (reference sequence). This CDR3 contains 14 residues. Trimming pared 5 bases from V and 5 bases from J, leaving 15 bases between.

This clonotype was observed a few times. The chain combines TRBV27 with TRBJ2-1, with D uncertain. With 8 bases removed from V and 2 bases from J, the gap between germline ends came to 10 bases. The CDR3 is made up of 13 amino acids. CDR1 and CDR2 from the germline V gene are MNHEY and SMNVEV (reference sequence). The CDR3 region has the DNA TGTGCCAGCGCGCCCGGAACCTACAATGAGCAGTTCTTC. Residues: CASAPGTYNEQFF.

In its sample, this clonotype was seen a few times. CDR3 amino acids: CASSTNYLMDNSYEQYF. The CDR3 DNA reads as TGTGCCAGCAGTACCAATTACCTTATGGACAACTCCTACGAGCAGTACTTC. The chain is built from TRBV6-6 and TRBJ2-7; a weak D match, TRBD1 (5 bases). Germline V gives CDR1 MNHNY, CDR2 SVGAGI (reference sequence). Trimming pared 5 bases from V and 0 bases from J, leaving 20 bases between. CDR3 size: 17 residues.

In this sample, this clonotype turned up a few times. This chain uses TRBV7-2 with TRBJ2-7; D tentatively fits TRBD1 or TRBD2 (5 bases each). There are 15 residues in the CDR3. Trimming cost V 6 bases and J 2 bases, with 17 bases left between them. Germline assignment: CDR1 SGHTA and CDR2 FQGNSA. The CDR3 DNA reads as TGTGCCAGCAGTCAAGGTGGGGGTCTCGCCTACGAGCAGTACTTC. Translating it yields CASSQGGGLAYEQYF. Complete variable domain (other parts from reference TRBV7-2 and TRBJ2-7): GAGVSQSPSNKVTEKGKDVELRCDPISGHTALYWYRQSLGQGLEFLIYFQGNSAPDKSGLPSDRFSAERTGGSVSTLTIQRTQQEDSAVYLCASSQGGGLAYEQYFGPGTRLTVT.

The J gene is TRBJ1-2, the V gene TRBV3-1, with 7 positions matching TRBD1. The germline V gene encodes CDR1 LGHDT and CDR2 YNNKEL (reference sequence). This CDR3 is built from 14 residues. V shed 1 base, J shed 10 bases, and the junction held 9 bases outside the gene matches. CDR3 residues: CASSQGRQGLAYTF. For the CDR3, the DNA is TGTGCCAGCAGCCAAGGACGACAGGGCCTGGCCTACACCTTC. The full variable domain, its missing parts supplied by reference TRBV3-1 and TRBJ1-2, is DTAVSQTPKYLVTQMGNDKSIKCEQNLGHDTMYWYKQDSKKFLKIMFSYNNKELIINETVPNRFSPKSPDKAHLNLHINSLELGDSAVYFCASSQGRQGLAYTFGSGTRLTVV.

This clonotype was detected only a few times. The V call is TRBV6-2 or TRBV6-3, the J call TRBJ2-1, with 9 nucleotides matching TRBD2. This CDR3 has 15 amino acids. With V trimmed by 0 bases and J by 10 bases, 7 bases remained unmatched. From germline, CDR1 is MNHEY and CDR2 SVGEGT. This chain's CDR3 is CASSYSGGGAQEQFF. CDR3 nucleotide sequence: TGTGCCAGCAGTTACTCTGGCGGGGGGGCCCAGGAGCAGTTCTTC.

This clonotype was observed a few times. The chain joins TRBV20-1 to TRBJ2-4; D call uncertain. Germline V gene data show CDR1 as DFQATT and CDR2 as SNEGSKA (reference sequence). The germline V and J ends were trimmed by 4 bases and 15 bases, with 10 bases remaining between them. CDR3 size: 9 residues. In DNA form, the CDR3 reads TGCAGTGCTAAAAGAGATGGGTACTTC. This translates into CSAKRDGYF.

For this clonotype: A read error may explain this, as a much larger clone is one base away. The J gene is TRBJ2-3, the V gene TRBV12-3 or TRBV12-4; D gene unclear. The CDR3 consists of 13 residues. The CDR3 loop is CACSLYSTDTQYF. For the CDR3, the DNA is TGTGCCTGCAGTTTATACAGCACAGATACGCAGTATTTT.

This clonotype was found many times. An end of the junction does not agree with germline; a read error may underlie this. The CDR3 nucleotides read TGTGCCAGCAGCTTAGAGGGAGTTGGCACAGATACGCAGTATTTT. Its protein is CASSLEGVGTDTQYF. This chain uses TRBV5-1 with TRBJ2-3; tentatively, D is TRBD2 (5 bases). CDR1 and CDR2 from the germline V gene are SGHRS and YFSETQ. The CDR3 runs to 15 residues.

This clonotype turned up a few times. The rearrangement uses TRBV15 and TRBJ2-4; no firm D call. V was shortened by 4 bases and J by 5 bases, with 6 bases between the two germline ends. Germline lookup yields CDR1 LNHNV and CDR2 YYDKDF (reference sequence). CDR3 size: 12 residues. The CDR3: CATSTRENIQYF. Written as DNA, the CDR3 is TGTGCCACCAGCACACGCGAAAACATTCAGTACTTC.

The rearrangement uses TRBV13 and TRBJ2-1; perhaps TRBD2 as D (6 bases). The CDR3 runs 15 residues. Trimming removed 2 bases from V and 5 bases from J, with 13 bases in between. CDR1 is PRHDT and CDR2 is FYEKMQ in the germline V gene (reference sequence). CDR3 residues: CASSLSGEVDNEQFF. The CDR3 nucleotides read TGTGCCAGCAGCTTATCGGGGGAGGTGGACAATGAGCAGTTCTTC.

This clonotype has just a few counts. This rearrangement joins TRBV12-3 or TRBV12-4 to TRBJ2-1, with D possibly matching TRBD2 (9 bases). V lost 3 bases to trimming and J lost 6 bases, with 24 bases between them. The CDR3 loop spans 18 amino acids. The CDR3 is CASSFRGLRSSGANEQFF. CDR3 DNA: TGTGCCAGCAGTTTCAGGGGGCTCAGGTCTAGCGGGGCCAATGAGCAGTTCTTC.

The V gene is TRBV7-3, the J gene TRBJ2-5; the D gene is possibly TRBD1 (5 bases). The CDR3 is 15 amino acids. V lost 4 bases, J lost 3 bases, and 15 bases lay in between. CDR1 SGHTA and CDR2 FQGTGA come from the germline V gene. The CDR3 spells CASSSGYGAKETQYF. CDR3 nucleotides: TGTGCCAGCAGCTCTGGTTATGGGGCGAAAGAGACCCAGTACTTC.

The V and J genes are TRBV20-1 and TRBJ2-2, with 16 bases that match TRBD2. The CDR3 is made up of 17 amino acids. The ends lost 1 base at V and 6 bases at J; junction bases unmatched: 5. Germline V CDR1 and CDR2: DFQATT, SNEGSKA (reference sequence). As DNA, the CDR3 is TGCAGTGCTAGAGCCTCGGGACTAGCGGGGGGGCCCGGGGAGCTGTTTTTT. It yields the protein CSARASGLAGGPGELFF.

The rearrangement joins TRBV4-2 to TRBJ2-5, with 9 bases matching TRBD2. There are 16 residues in the CDR3. Germline-derived CDR1 and CDR2 are LGHNA and YNFKEQ. V gave up 2 bases and J gave up 6 bases; unmatched junction bases: 10. CDR3 amino acids: CASSQMSAGGVQTQYF. As DNA, the CDR3 is TGTGCCAGCAGCCAAATGTCGGCGGGGGGGGTCCAGACCCAGTACTTC.

Only a few counts were recorded for this clonotype. V is TRBV7-9 and J is TRBJ2-1, with 7 bases matching TRBD2. The V and J ends lost 7 bases and 1 base, in that order; junction bases with no gene match: 10. The CDR3 loop spans 16 amino acids. Germline CDR1 and CDR2: SEHNR and FQNEAQ (reference sequence). For the CDR3, the DNA is TGTGCCAGCACCGCCCCCAGCGGGGTGTCCTACAATGAGCAGTTCTTC. Protein product: CASTAPSGVSYNEQFF.

In regard to this clonotype: Germline is not matched at one junction end, which may reflect a read error. The J gene is TRBJ2-7, the V gene TRBV7-6, with 11 bases identical to TRBD2. Germline lookup yields CDR1 SGHVS and CDR2 FNYEAQ. The CDR3 runs 16 residues. The CDR3 DNA is TGTGCCTGCAGCTTGACACTAGCGGGGGTTAGCCACGAGCAGTACTTC. Translation: CACSLTLAGVSHEQYF.

The table lists this clonotype with a few counts. The CDR3 DNA follows: TGTGCCAGCAGTATCCGGTGGGCGGATAATTCACCCCTCCACTTT. Residues: CASSIRWADNSPLHF. The chain employs TRBV27 and TRBJ1-6; D gene unclear. This CDR3 contains 15 residues. V was clipped by 5 bases and J by 5 bases, with 13 bases between them. Germline CDR1 is MNHEY and CDR2 is SMNVEV (reference sequence).

Only a few counts were recorded for this clonotype. The gene calls are TRBV29-1 and TRBJ1-2, with D unclear. The CDR3 has 13 amino acids. Germline CDR1 SQVTM, CDR2 ANQGSEA. Between the trimmed V and J ends, which lost 6 bases and 2 bases, there was a span of 13 bases. CDR3 in amino acids: CSVHGVENYGYTF. CDR3 sequence (DNA): TGCAGCGTCCATGGTGTGGAAAACTATGGCTACACCTTC.

This clonotype was seen more than once but under ten times. The chain carries TRBV28 and TRBJ2-4; the D gene could be TRBD1 or TRBD2 (6 bases each). The CDR3 length is 15 residues. Germline CDR1 and CDR2: MDHEN and SYDVKM. V gave up 5 bases and J gave up 1 base, with 12 bases separating them. The CDR3 sequence: CASSAGGLAKNIQYF. Written as DNA, the CDR3 is TGTGCCAGCAGTGCCGGGGGCCTCGCCAAAAACATTCAGTACTTC.

The rearrangement uses TRBV12-3 or TRBV12-4 and TRBJ1-2, with D possibly being TRBD1 (5 bases). The CDR3 has 12 residues. V lost 5 bases and J 7 bases, leaving 11 bases between the germline ends. DNA for the CDR3: TGTGCCAGCAGTATCTCAGGGACTGGCTACACCTTC. This codes for CASSISGTGYTF.

This clonotype was seen more than once but under ten times. The chain joins TRBV25-1 to TRBJ2-5; perhaps TRBD1 as D (6 bases). CDR1 is MGHDK and CDR2 is SYGVNS in the germline V gene. V shed 3 bases and J shed 3 bases, with 17 bases lying between them. This CDR3 region has 16 residues. The CDR3 bases are TGTGCCAGCAGTGACGAAGTTGGCAGGGACAAAGAGACCCAGTACTTC. This sequence encodes CASSDEVGRDKETQYF.

This clonotype was recorded at least ten times. The gene calls are TRBV4-3 and TRBJ2-3; the D gene is possibly TRBD2 (5 bases). The ends were cut back, 0 bases at V and 2 bases at J, with 9 bases in the middle. Germline loops: CDR1 LGHNA, CDR2 YSLEER. The CDR3 is 15 residues long. The CDR3 DNA follows: TGCGCCAGCAGCCAAGATAAGCGGTCCACAGATACGCAGTATTTT. As protein: CASSQDKRSTDTQYF.

The chain has TRBV6-1 and TRBJ2-5; D not resolved. With 6 bases removed from V and 11 bases from J, the gap between germline ends came to 19 bases. Germline CDR1 MNHNS, CDR2 SASEGT. There are 13 residues in the CDR3. This CDR3 reads CASSFTFDNEQYF. CDR3 bases: TGTGCCAGCAGCTTTACGTTCGACAATGAGCAGTACTTC.

The CDR3 coding sequence is TGTGCCAGCAGAAAGGCGGACAGGGGCGTTCATGAGCAGTTCTTC. Translation: CASRKADRGVHEQFF. The rearrangement joins TRBV7-2 to TRBJ2-1; 9 bases are shared with TRBD1. CDR3 length equals 15 residues. V lost 6 bases to trimming and J lost 8 bases; unmatched junction nucleotides: 11. The germline V gene encodes CDR1 SGHTA and CDR2 FQGNSA.

The chain carries TRBV11-2 and TRBJ2-5; 11 bases match TRBD2. The CDR3 is 17 amino acids. With 5 bases clipped from V and 2 bases from J, the junction kept 10 bases outside the gene matches. Germline V gene lookup returns CDR1 SGHAT and CDR2 FQNNGV. The CDR3 DNA reads TGTGCCAGCAGCCTTGGGGCTAGCGGGGGGCATCAAGAGACCCAGTACTTC. It yields the protein CASSLGASGGHQETQYF.

This chain uses TRBV11-2 with TRBJ2-3; D gene ambiguous. CDR1 is SGHAT and CDR2 is FQNNGV in the germline V gene. The CDR3 is made up of 14 amino acids. Trimming cost V 6 bases and J 6 bases, with 16 bases left between them. The CDR3, as DNA: TGTGCCAGCAGTGCCCCTGCTAGGCTGGATACGCAGTATTTT. Its protein product is CASSAPARLDTQYF.

The chain recombines TRBV5-1 with TRBJ2-1; the D call may be TRBD1 or TRBD2 (5 bases each). The V end lost 5 bases, the J end lost 2 bases, and 11 bases lay between the germline ends. The CDR3 spans 14 residues. Per the germline V gene, CDR1 is SGHRS and CDR2 is YFSETQ. The CDR3 spells CASRGTGTYNEQFF. The CDR3 DNA reads as TGCGCCAGCAGAGGGACGGGCACCTACAATGAGCAGTTCTTC.